These 17 T cell receptor beta chains were sequenced from one sample in a study of blood T cells in healthy people across ages. Sample-barcoded 5' priming and a J-beta primer mix drove a second PCR of roughly 6 to 12 cycles. TCRdb recomputed calls from the 5' RACE reads with MiXCR, one row per CDR3 protein. Altogether approximately 780,000 distinct CDR3 sequences are present, roughly 24% being singletons, with the ten largest covering 2.5% to 3.5%. These sequences were also reported in another study, on T cells of mothers and their children.

Sequencing was performed on blood. The receptors originated from a boy aged 5-17 years in good health.

This sequence joins TRBV12-3 or TRBV12-4 and TRBJ2-3; tentative D call: TRBD1 (6 bases). CDR3 length equals 15 residues. V was pared by 6 bases and J by 1 base, with 14 bases between. This CDR3 is CASRHTGSRTDTQYF. The CDR3 nucleotides are TGTGCCAGCAGGCACACAGGGAGTCGCACAGATACGCAGTATTTT.

CDR3 in DNA: TGCAGTGCCAGTCGGTTTGACAGTGAAGCTTTCTTT. This translates into CSASRFDSEAFF. The chain carries TRBV20-1 and TRBJ1-1; tentative D call: TRBD1 (5 bases). The CDR3 contains 12 residues. Trimming took 6 bases from V and 7 from J, leaving 15 bases between them. Germline CDR1 is DFQATT and CDR2 is SNEGSKA (reference sequence).

This rearrangement joins TRBV6-2 or TRBV6-3 to TRBJ2-7; D unresolved. This CDR3 spans 15 amino acids. With 3 bases removed from V and 2 bases from J, the gap between germline ends came to 14 bases. Germline CDR1 is MNHEY and CDR2 is SVGEGT. For the CDR3, the DNA is TGTGCCAGCAGTTATTCGGCCGGATCTACCTACGAGCAGTACTTC. Its protein product is CASSYSAGSTYEQYF.

This clonotype was recorded a few times. This chain connects TRBV3-1 to TRBJ2-7, with D uncertain. CDR3 size: 12 residues. Germline CDR1 is LGHDT and CDR2 is YNNKEL (reference sequence). V was pared by 2 bases and J by 6 bases, with 8 bases between. CDR3 residues: CASSQSLGEQYF. In DNA form, the CDR3 reads TGTGCCAGCAGCCAATCTCTGGGCGAGCAGTACTTC.

The V gene is TRBV21-1, the J gene TRBJ2-2; the D call in the table, TRBD1, was not verified against the DNA. TRBV21-1 is described as a pseudogene. The CDR3 runs to 14 residues. The CDR3 reads CASNRDRATGELFF. CDR3 nucleotides: TGTGCCAGCAATAGGGACAGGGCCACCGGGGAGCTGTTTTTT.

The sample holds a few counts of this clonotype. The chain joins TRBV9 to TRBJ1-1; D remains unclear. The V gene's germline CDR1 is SGDLS and CDR2 YYNGEE. The V gene lost 4 bases and the J gene lost 4 bases, with 11 bases spanning the gap. The CDR3 length is 13 residues. CDR3 amino acids: CASSPTPSTEAFF. In nucleotides, the CDR3 is TGTGCCAGCAGCCCAACACCTAGCACTGAAGCTTTCTTT.

A few counts support this clonotype. The chain uses TRBV12-3 or TRBV12-4 and TRBJ2-5; the match to TRBD2 covers 8 bases. The length of the CDR3 is 15 residues. V lost 6 bases to trimming and J lost 3 bases; unmatched junction nucleotides: 9. CDR3 DNA sequence: TGTGCCAGCAGCTCCTTTCTCGGGGGGGAAGAGACCCAGTACTTC. Amino acid sequence: CASSSFLGGEETQYF.

Remarks on this clonotype: An end of the junction differs from the germline gene, which may be a read error. V usage is TRBV5-1 and J usage is TRBJ2-7, with 9 positions matching TRBD1. This CDR3 comprises 15 residues. Per the germline V gene, CDR1 is SGHRS and CDR2 is YFSETQ. CDR3 sequence reads: CASSLVGTGSSEQYF. CDR3 nucleotide sequence: TGCGCCAGCAGCTTGGTGGGGACAGGGTCCTCCGAGCAGTACTTC.

The genes are TRBV28 and TRBJ2-4; a weak D match, TRBD2 (5 bases). The CDR3 consists of 16 residues. Trimming shortened V by 5 bases and J by 2 bases, and 16 bases separated the two germline ends. Germline V gene sequence: CDR1 MDHEN, CDR2 SYDVKM. DNA for the CDR3: TGTGCCAGCAGTCCTGCGGGTGCAGGTACCAAAAACATTCAGTACTTC. Translated, it gives CASSPAGAGTKNIQYF. Full variable domain (outside the CDR3, taken from reference TRBV28 and TRBJ2-4): DVKVTQSSRYLVKRTGEKVFLECVQDMDHENMFWYRQDPGLGLRLIYFSYDVKMKEKGDIPEGYSVSREKKERFSLILESASTNQTSMYLCASSPAGAGTKNIQYFGAGTRLSVL.

This clonotype was seen a handful of times. The chain employs TRBV3-1 and TRBJ1-4, with unresolved D. Trimming removed 2 bases at V and 0 bases at J, with 7 bases between. The CDR3 is 15 residues long. The germline V gene has CDR1 LGHDT and CDR2 YNNKEL (reference sequence). The CDR3 is CASSQPGATNEKLFF. CDR3 coding DNA: TGTGCCAGCAGCCAACCCGGTGCAACTAATGAAAAACTGTTTTTT.

CDR3 nucleotide sequence: TGCGCCAGCAGCTTGTCAGCCCCCAGGGGTGAAAAACTGTTTTTT. Encoded protein: CASSLSAPRGEKLFF. This chain joins TRBV5-1 and TRBJ1-4; tentative D call: TRBD1 (6 bases). Germline V gives CDR1 SGHRS, CDR2 YFSETQ. The CDR3 spans 15 residues. Deletions cut 1 base from V and 7 bases from J, with 14 bases between.

The chain combines TRBV29-1 with TRBJ2-4; TRBD1 is a possible D gene (6 bases). Trimming took 4 bases from V and 8 from J, leaving 15 bases between them. Germline values: CDR1 SQVTM, CDR2 ANQGSEA. The CDR3 totals 13 residues. The DNA for the CDR3 is TGCAGCGTTGCCAGGGGTTCCGAAGACATTCAGTACTTC. This codes for CSVARGSEDIQYF.

V usage is TRBV20-1 and J usage is TRBJ1-4, with a weak D call TRBD1 (5 bases). The CDR3 loop spans 13 amino acids. V shed 5 bases and J shed 10 bases, with 17 bases lying between them. Germline V CDR1 and CDR2: DFQATT, SNEGSKA (reference sequence). The DNA of the CDR3 is TGCAGTGCTTCTCTAGGGCTGGGGCGAAAACTGTTTTTT. It encodes CSASLGLGRKLFF.

J is TRBJ1-2 and V is TRBV6-1; 9 nucleotides align to TRBD1. CDR1 MNHNS and CDR2 SASEGT come from the germline V gene. J gave up 5 bases and V 7 bases, and 5 bases lay outside the gene matches. The CDR3 has 13 amino acids. CDR3 sequence (DNA): TGTGCCAGCACACAGACAGGGGGATATGGCTACACCTTC. It encodes CASTQTGGYGYTF.

In this sample, this clonotype turned up a few times. The rearrangement joins TRBV20-1 to TRBJ2-1; 7 nucleotides align to TRBD2. Looked up from germline, CDR1 is DFQATT and CDR2 is SNEGSKA (reference sequence). CDR3 size: 16 residues. Trimming cost V 4 bases and J 8 bases; bases outside gene matches: 17. CDR3: CSAKGWTSVRRDEQFF. DNA for the CDR3: TGCAGTGCTAAAGGGTGGACTAGTGTACGGAGAGATGAGCAGTTCTTC.

This clonotype was seen more than once but under ten times. V is TRBV12-3 or TRBV12-4 and J is TRBJ2-1; a weak D match, TRBD2 (5 bases). The CDR3 spans 17 residues. The V gene lost 1 base and the J gene lost 6 bases, with 19 bases spanning the gap. The CDR3 bases are TGTGCCAGCAGTTTAGGGTACGGGAATAGGTTACTCAATGAGCAGTTCTTC. It codes for CASSLGYGNRLLNEQFF.

This clonotype has more than one count but fewer than ten. V and J are TRBV7-3 and TRBJ2-6, with D unclear. V lost 5 bases, J lost 0 bases, and 8 bases lay in between. Germline V gene lookup returns CDR1 SGHTA and CDR2 FQGTGA. This CDR3 is 15 amino acids long. This CDR3 reads CASSPRASGANVLTF. The CDR3 DNA reads as TGTGCCAGCAGCCCTCGGGCCTCTGGGGCCAACGTCCTGACTTTC.